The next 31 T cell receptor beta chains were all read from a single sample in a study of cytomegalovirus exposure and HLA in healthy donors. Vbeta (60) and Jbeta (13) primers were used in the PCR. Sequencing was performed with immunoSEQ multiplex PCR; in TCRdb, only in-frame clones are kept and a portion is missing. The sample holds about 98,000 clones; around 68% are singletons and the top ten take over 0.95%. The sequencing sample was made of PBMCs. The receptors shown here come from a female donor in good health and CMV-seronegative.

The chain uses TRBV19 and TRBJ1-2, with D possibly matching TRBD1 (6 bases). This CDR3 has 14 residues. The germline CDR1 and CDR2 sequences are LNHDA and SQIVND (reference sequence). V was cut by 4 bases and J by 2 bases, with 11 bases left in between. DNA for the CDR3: TGTGCCAGTAGTACCTTAACAGGGAACTATGGCTACACCTTC. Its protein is CASSTLTGNYGYTF.

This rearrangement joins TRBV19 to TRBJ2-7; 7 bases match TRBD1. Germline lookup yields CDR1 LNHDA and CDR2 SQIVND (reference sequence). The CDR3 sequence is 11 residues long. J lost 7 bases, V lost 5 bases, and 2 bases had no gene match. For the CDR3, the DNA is TGTGCCAGTAGTGAACAGGGGGAGCAGTACTTC. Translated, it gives CASSEQGEQYF. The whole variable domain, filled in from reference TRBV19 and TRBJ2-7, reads DGGITQSPKYLFRKEGQNVTLSCEQNLNHDAMYWYRQDPGQGLRLIYYSQIVNDFQKGDIAEGYSVSREKKESFPLTVTSAQKNPTAFYLCASSEQGEQYFGPGTRLTVT.

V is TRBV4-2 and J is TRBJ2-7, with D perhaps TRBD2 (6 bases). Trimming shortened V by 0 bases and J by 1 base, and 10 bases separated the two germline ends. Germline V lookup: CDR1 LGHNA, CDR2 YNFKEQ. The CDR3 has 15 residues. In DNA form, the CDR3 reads TGTGCCAGCAGCCAAGAATGGGGGGAGTCCTACGAGCAGTACTTC. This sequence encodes CASSQEWGESYEQYF.

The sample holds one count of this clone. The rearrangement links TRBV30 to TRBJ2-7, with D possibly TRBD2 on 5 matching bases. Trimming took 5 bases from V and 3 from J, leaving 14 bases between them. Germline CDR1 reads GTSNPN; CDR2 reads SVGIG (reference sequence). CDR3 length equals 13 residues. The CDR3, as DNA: TGTGCCTGGTGCCAAGGACTCTACTACGAGCAGTACTTC. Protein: CAWCQGLYYEQYF.

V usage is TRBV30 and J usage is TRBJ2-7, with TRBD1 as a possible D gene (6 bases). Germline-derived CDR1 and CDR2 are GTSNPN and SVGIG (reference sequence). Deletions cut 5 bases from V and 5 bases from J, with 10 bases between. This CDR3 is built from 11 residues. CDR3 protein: CAWSQGDEQYF. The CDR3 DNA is TGTGCCTGGTCACAGGGAGACGAGCAGTACTTC. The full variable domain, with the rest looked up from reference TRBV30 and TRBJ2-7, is SQTIHQWPATLVQPVGSPLSLECTVEGTSNPNLYWYRQAAGRGLQLLFYSVGIGQISSEVPQNLSASRPQDRQFILSSKKLLLSDSGFYLCAWSQGDEQYFGPGTRLTVT.

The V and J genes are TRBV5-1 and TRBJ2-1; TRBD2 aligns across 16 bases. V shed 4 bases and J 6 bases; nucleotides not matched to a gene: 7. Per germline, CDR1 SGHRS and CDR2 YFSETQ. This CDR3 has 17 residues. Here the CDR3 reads CASSPPGLAGGPNEQFF. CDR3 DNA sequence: TGCGCCAGCAGCCCCCCGGGACTAGCGGGAGGGCCCAATGAGCAGTTCTTC.

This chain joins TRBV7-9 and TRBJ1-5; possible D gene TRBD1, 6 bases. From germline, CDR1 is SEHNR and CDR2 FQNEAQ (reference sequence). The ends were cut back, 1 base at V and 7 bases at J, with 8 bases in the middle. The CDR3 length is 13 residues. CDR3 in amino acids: CASSLGDNQPQHF. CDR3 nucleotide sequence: TGTGCCAGCAGCTTAGGGGACAACCAGCCCCAGCATTTT.

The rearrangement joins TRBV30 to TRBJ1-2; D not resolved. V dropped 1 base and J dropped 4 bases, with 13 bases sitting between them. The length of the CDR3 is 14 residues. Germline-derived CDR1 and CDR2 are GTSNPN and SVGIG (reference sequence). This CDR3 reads CAWSEGASSYGYTF. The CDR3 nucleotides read TGTGCCTGGAGTGAAGGAGCCTCTTCCTATGGCTACACCTTC. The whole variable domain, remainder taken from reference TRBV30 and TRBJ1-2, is SQTIHQWPATLVQPVGSPLSLECTVEGTSNPNLYWYRQAAGRGLQLLFYSVGIGQISSEVPQNLSASRPQDRQFILSSKKLLLSDSGFYLCAWSEGASSYGYTFGSGTRLTVV.

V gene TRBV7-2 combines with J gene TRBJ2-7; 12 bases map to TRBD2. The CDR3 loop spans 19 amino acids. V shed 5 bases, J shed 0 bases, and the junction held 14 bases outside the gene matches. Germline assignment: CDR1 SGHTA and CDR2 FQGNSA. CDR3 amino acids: CASSPLLAGGFTGSYEQYF. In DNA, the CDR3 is TGTGCCAGCAGCCCCTTACTAGCGGGGGGCTTTACTGGCTCCTACGAGCAGTACTTC.

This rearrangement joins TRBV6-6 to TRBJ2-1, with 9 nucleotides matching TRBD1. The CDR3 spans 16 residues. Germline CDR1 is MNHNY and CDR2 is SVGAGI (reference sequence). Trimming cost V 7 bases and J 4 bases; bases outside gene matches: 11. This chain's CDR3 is CASTPRGQGVYNEQFF. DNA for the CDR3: TGTGCCAGCACCCCACGGGGACAGGGAGTATACAATGAGCAGTTCTTC.

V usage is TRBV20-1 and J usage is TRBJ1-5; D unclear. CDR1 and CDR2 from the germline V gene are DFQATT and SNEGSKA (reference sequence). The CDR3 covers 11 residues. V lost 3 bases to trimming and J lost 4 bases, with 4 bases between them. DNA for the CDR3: TGCAGTGCTAGGGAGAATCAGCCCCAGCATTTT. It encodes CSARENQPQHF.

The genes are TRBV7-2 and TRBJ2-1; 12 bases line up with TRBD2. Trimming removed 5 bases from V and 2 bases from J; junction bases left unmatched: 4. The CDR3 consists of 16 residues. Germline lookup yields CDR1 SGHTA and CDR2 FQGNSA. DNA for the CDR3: TGTGCCAGCAGCCCTCCTAGCGGGAGGGCCTACAATGAGCAGTTCTTC. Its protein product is CASSPPSGRAYNEQFF. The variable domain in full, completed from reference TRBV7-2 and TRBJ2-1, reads GAGVSQSPSNKVTEKGKDVELRCDPISGHTALYWYRQSLGQGLEFLIYFQGNSAPDKSGLPSDRFSAERTGGSVSTLTIQRTQQEDSAVYLCASSPPSGRAYNEQFFGPGTRLTVL.

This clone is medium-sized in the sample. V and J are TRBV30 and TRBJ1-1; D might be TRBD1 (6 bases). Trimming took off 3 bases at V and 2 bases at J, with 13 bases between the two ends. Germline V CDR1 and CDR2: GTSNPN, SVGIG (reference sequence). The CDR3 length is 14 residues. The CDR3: CAWSLGQFNTEAFF. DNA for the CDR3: TGTGCCTGGAGCTTAGGACAGTTTAACACTGAAGCTTTCTTT.

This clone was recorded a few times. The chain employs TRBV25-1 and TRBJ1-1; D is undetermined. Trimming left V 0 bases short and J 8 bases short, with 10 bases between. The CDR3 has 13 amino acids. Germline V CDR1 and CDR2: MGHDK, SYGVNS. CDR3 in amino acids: CASSEYYSSEAFF. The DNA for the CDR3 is TGTGCCAGCAGTGAATACTACAGCTCAGAAGCTTTCTTT.

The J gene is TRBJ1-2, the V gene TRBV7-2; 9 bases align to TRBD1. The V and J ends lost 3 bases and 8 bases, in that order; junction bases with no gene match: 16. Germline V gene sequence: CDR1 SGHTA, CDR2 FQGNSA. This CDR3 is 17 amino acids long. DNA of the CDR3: TGTGCCAGCAGCTTTCCGGGACAGGGAGGCTTAGCGAAAGGCTACACCTTC. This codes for CASSFPGQGGLAKGYTF.

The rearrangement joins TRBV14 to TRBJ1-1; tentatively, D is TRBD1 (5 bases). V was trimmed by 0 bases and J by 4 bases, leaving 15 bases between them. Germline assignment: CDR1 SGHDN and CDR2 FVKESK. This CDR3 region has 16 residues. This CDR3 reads CASSQEWGGRSTEAFF. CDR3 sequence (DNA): TGTGCCAGCAGCCAAGAATGGGGCGGCCGCAGCACTGAAGCTTTCTTT.

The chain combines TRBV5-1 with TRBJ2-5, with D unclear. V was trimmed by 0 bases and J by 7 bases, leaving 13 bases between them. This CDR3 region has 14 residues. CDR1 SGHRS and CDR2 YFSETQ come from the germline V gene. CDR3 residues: CASSLAGAALTQYF. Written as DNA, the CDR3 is TGCGCCAGCAGCTTGGCCGGAGCAGCACTGACCCAGTACTTC.

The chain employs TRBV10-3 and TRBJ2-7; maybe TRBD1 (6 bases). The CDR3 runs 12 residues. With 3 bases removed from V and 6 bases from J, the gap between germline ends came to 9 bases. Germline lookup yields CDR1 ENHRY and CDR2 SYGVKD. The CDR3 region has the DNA TGTGCCATCAGTGAATCAGGGGTCGAGCAGTACTTC. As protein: CAISESGVEQYF.

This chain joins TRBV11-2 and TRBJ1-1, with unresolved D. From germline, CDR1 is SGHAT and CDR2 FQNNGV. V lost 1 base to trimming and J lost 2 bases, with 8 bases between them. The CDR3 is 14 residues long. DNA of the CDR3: TGTGCCAGCAGCTTAGTTCGGGTTAACACTGAAGCTTTCTTT. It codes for CASSLVRVNTEAFF.

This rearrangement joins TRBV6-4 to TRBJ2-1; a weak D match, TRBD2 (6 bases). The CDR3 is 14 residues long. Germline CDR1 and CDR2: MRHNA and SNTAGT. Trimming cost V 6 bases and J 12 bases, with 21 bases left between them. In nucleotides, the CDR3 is TGTGCCAGCAGCTCGGGGCTAGAATCGGGGGTGCAGTTCTTC. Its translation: CASSSGLESGVQFF.

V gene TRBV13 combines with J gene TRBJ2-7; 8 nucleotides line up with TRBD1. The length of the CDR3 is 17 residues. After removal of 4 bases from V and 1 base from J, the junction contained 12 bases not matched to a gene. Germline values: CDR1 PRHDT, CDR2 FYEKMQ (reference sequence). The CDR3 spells CASSSETGTGQSYEQYF. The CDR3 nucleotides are TGTGCCAGCAGCTCGGAAACTGGGACAGGACAATCCTACGAGCAGTACTTC.

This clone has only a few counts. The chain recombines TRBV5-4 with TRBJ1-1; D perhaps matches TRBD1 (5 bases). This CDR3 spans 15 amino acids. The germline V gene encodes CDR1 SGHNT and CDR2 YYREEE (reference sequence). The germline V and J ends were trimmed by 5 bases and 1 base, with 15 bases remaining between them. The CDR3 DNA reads TGTGCCAGCAGTACCTCGGACACTTCGAACACTGAAGCTTTCTTT. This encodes CASSTSDTSNTEAFF.

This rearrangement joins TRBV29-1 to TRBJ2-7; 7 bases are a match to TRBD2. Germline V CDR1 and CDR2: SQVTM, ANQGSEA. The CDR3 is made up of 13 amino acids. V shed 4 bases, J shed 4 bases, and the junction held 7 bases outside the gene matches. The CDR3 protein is CSVGLAEPYEQYF. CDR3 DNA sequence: TGCAGCGTTGGGCTAGCGGAGCCATACGAGCAGTACTTC.

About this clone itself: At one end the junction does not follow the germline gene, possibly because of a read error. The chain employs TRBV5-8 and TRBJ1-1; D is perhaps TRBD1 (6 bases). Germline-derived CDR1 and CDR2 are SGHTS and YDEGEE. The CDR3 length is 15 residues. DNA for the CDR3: TGTGCCAGCAGCTACACAGGGCGAGGTGGAACTGAAACTTTCTTT. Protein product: CASSYTGRGGTETFF.

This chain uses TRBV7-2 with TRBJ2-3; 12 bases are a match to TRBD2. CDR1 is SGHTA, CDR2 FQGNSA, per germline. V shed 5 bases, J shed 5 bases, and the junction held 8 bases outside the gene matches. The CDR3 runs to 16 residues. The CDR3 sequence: CASSLRMGLAGDTQYF. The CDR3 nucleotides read TGTGCCAGCAGCCTTAGGATGGGACTAGCGGGAGATACGCAGTATTTT.

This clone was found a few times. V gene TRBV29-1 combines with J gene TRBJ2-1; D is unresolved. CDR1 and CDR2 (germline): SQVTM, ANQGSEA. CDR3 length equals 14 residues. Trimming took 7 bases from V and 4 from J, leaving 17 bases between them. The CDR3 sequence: CSAEPPTVYNEQFF. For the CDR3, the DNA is TGCAGCGCCGAACCGCCTACAGTGTACAATGAGCAGTTCTTC.

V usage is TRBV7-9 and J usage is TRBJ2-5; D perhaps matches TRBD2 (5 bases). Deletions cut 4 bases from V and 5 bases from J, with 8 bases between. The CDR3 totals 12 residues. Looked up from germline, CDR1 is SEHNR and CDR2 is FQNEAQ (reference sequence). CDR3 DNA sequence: TGTGCCAGCAGCTCAGGCGGGGAGACCCAGTACTTC. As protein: CASSSGGETQYF.

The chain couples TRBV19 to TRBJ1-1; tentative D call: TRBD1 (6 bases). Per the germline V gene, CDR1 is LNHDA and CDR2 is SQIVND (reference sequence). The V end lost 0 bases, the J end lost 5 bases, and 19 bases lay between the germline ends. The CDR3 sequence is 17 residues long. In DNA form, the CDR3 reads TGTGCCAGTAGTATAGATCCGCGATCGACAGGTCGAACTGAAGCTTTCTTT. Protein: CASSIDPRSTGRTEAFF.

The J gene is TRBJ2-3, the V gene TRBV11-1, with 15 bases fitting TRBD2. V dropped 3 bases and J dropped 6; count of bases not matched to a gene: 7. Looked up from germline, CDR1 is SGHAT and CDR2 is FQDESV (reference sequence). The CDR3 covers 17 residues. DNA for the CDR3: TGTGCCAGCAGCTTTACCGGACTAGCGGGAGGGCCGGATACGCAGTATTTT. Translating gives CASSFTGLAGGPDTQYF.

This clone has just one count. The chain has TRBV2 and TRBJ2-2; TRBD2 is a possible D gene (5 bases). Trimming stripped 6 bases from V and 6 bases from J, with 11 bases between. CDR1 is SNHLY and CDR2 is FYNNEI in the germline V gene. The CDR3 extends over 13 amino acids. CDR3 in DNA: TGTGCCAGCAGGCAAAGGGAGTCCGGGGAGCTGTTTTTT. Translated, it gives CASRQRESGELFF.

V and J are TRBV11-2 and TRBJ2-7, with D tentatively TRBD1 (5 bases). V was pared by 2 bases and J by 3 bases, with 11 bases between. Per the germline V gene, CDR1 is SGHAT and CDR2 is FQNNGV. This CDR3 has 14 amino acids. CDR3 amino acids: CASSLHGASYEQYF. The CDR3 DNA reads TGTGCCAGCAGCTTACATGGGGCGAGCTACGAGCAGTACTTC.